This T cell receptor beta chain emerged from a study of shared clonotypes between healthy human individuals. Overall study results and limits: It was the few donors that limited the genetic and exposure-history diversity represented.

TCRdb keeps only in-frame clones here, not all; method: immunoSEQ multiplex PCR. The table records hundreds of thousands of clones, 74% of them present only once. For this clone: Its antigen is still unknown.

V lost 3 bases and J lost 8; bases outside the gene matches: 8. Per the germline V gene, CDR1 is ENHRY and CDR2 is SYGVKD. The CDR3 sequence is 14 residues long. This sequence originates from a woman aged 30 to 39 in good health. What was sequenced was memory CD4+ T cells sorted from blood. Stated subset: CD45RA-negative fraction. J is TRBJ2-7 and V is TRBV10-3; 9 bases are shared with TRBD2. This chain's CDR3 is CAISDGLAGHKQYF. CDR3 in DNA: TGTGCCATCAGTGATGGTCTAGCGGGACACAAGCAGTACTTC.